Listed here are 22 T cell receptor beta chains from one sample, sequenced in a study of STAT5B mutations in CD4+ large granular lymphocyte leukemia. Clones were sequenced by immunoSEQ multiplex PCR, and TCRdb holds only the in-frame ones, with some missing. The sample lists around 20,000 clones, over 70% occurring once. Sequenced material: CD4+ T cells from blood buffy coats. These receptor sequences come from a human donor in good health.

This clone was detected only once. This chain connects TRBV28 to TRBJ2-1; D possibly corresponds to TRBD2 (5 bases). The germline gives CDR1 MDHEN, CDR2 SYDVKM. The CDR3 is 14 amino acids. V was pared by 6 bases and J by 4 bases, with 13 bases between. This CDR3 is CASRSWWEYNEQFF. CDR3 coding DNA: TGTGCCAGCAGATCCTGGTGGGAGTACAATGAGCAGTTCTTC.

V is TRBV5-1 and J is TRBJ2-3; D is possibly TRBD2 (6 bases). Germline V gene lookup returns CDR1 SGHRS and CDR2 YFSETQ. The CDR3 has 15 amino acids. V dropped 4 bases and J dropped 0 bases, with 12 bases sitting between them. CDR3: CASSRVAVSTDTQYF. In nucleotides, the CDR3 is TGCGCCAGCAGCCGCGTAGCGGTAAGCACAGATACGCAGTATTTT.

The rearrangement links TRBV15 to TRBJ2-7; TRBD1 is a possible D gene (5 bases). The CDR3 covers 15 residues. Germline V gives CDR1 LNHNV, CDR2 YYDKDF (reference sequence). Trimming took off 0 bases at V and 4 bases at J, with 13 bases between the two ends. The CDR3 sequence is CATSRDRQGAYEQYF. DNA of the CDR3: TGTGCCACCAGCAGAGACCGTCAGGGTGCTTACGAGCAGTACTTC.

The rearrangement uses TRBV7-9 and TRBJ1-1; tentative D call: TRBD1 (6 bases). CDR3 length equals 15 residues. Per germline, CDR1 SEHNR and CDR2 FQNEAQ (reference sequence). With 3 bases removed from V and 5 bases from J, the gap between germline ends came to 16 bases. CDR3 in amino acids: CASSFRGGVGTEAFF. CDR3 nucleotide sequence: TGTGCCAGCAGCTTCCGCGGGGGCGTGGGAACTGAAGCTTTCTTT.

The J gene is TRBJ2-1, the V gene TRBV15, with TRBD2 matching 8 bases. The ends lost 4 bases at V and 2 bases at J; junction bases unmatched: 4. Per the germline V gene, CDR1 is LNHNV and CDR2 is YYDKDF (reference sequence). The length of the CDR3 is 15 residues. The CDR3 is CATSIYSGAYNEQFF. CDR3 DNA sequence: TGTGCCACCAGCATTTATAGCGGGGCCTACAATGAGCAGTTCTTC.

V is TRBV28 and J is TRBJ2-3, with D possibly being TRBD1 (5 bases). CDR3 length equals 15 residues. Germline loops: CDR1 MDHEN, CDR2 SYDVKM. The germline V and J ends were trimmed by 2 bases and 5 bases, with 14 bases remaining between them. CDR3 in DNA: TGTGCCAGCAGTTTAAGAAGGGGCGGATTAGATACGCAGTATTTT. This codes for CASSLRRGGLDTQYF. The complete variable domain, with remaining parts taken from reference TRBV28 and TRBJ2-3, reads DVKVTQSSRYLVKRTGEKVFLECVQDMDHENMFWYRQDPGLGLRLIYFSYDVKMKEKGDIPEGYSVSREKKERFSLILESASTNQTSMYLCASSLRRGGLDTQYFGPGTRLTVL.

The J gene is TRBJ2-7, the V gene TRBV6-6; TRBD2 matches at 7 bases. The germline gives CDR1 MNHNY, CDR2 SVGAGI (reference sequence). J was trimmed by 3 bases and V by 5 bases; bases with no gene match: 7. The CDR3 is 14 amino acids. DNA of the CDR3: TGTGCCAGCAGTACGGGGGGAGTAGGCTACGAGCAGTACTTC. Amino acid sequence: CASSTGGVGYEQYF.

J is TRBJ2-5 and V is TRBV7-9; the D is unclear. Germline loops: CDR1 SEHNR, CDR2 FQNEAQ (reference sequence). This CDR3 spans 12 amino acids. V was pared by 5 bases and J by 5 bases, with 9 bases between. CDR3 DNA: TGTGCCAGCAGCCGAGGTGGGGAGACCCAGTACTTC. Translated, it gives CASSRGGETQYF.

This clone showed up just once. The rearrangement links TRBV4-2 to TRBJ2-6; TRBD2 is a possible D gene (6 bases). V dropped 2 bases and J dropped 0 bases, with 11 bases sitting between them. The CDR3 spans 17 residues. In germline, CDR1 is LGHNA, CDR2 YNFKEQ. The CDR3 sequence: CASSQFSGDSGANVLTF. The DNA for the CDR3 is TGTGCCAGCAGCCAATTCTCGGGGGACTCTGGGGCCAACGTCCTGACTTTC.

Comments on this clone: The junction shows a germline mismatch at one end, possibly a read error. This chain joins TRBV28 and TRBJ2-1; 11 nucleotides align to TRBD2. This CDR3 spans 14 amino acids. Germline V CDR1 and CDR2: MDHEN, SYDVKM. The DNA for the CDR3 is TGTGCCGTTTGGGCTAGCGGGAGGAACAATGGGCAGTTCTTC. It codes for CAVWASGRNNGQFF.

This chain links TRBV13 with TRBJ1-5; D may be TRBD1 (6 bases). The CDR3 runs to 14 residues. Trimming stripped 5 bases from V and 7 bases from J, with 15 bases between. Germline CDR1 reads PRHDT; CDR2 reads FYEKMQ (reference sequence). The CDR3 loop reads CASSRDRTDQPQHF. The CDR3, as DNA: TGTGCCAGCAGCCGCGATAGGACAGACCAGCCCCAGCATTTT.

This clone has a single count. DNA of the CDR3: TGTGCCAGTAGTCCCAGGGCTTCTGTCTACAATGAGCAGTTCTTC. Its translation is CASSPRASVYNEQFF. The chain has TRBV19 and TRBJ2-1; D perhaps matches TRBD1 (5 bases). This CDR3 has 15 residues. With 5 bases removed from V and 3 bases from J, the gap between germline ends came to 14 bases. Per germline, CDR1 LNHDA and CDR2 SQIVND (reference sequence). The full variable domain, its missing parts supplied by reference TRBV19 and TRBJ2-1, is DGGITQSPKYLFRKEGQNVTLSCEQNLNHDAMYWYRQDPGQGLRLIYYSQIVNDFQKGDIAEGYSVSREKKESFPLTVTSAQKNPTAFYLCASSPRASVYNEQFFGPGTRLTVL.

This rearrangement joins TRBV5-4 to TRBJ2-5; maybe TRBD2 (7 bases). Judging by the DNA end, TRBJ2-7 fits better; the J call may be wrong. The CDR3 totals 15 residues. Germline V gives CDR1 SGHNT, CDR2 YYREEE (reference sequence). CDR3 amino acids: CASSRGGYREGEQYF. CDR3 DNA sequence: TGTGCCAGCAGCCGGGGCGGGTACAGGGAGGGCGAGCAGTACTTC.

The V call is TRBV2, the J call TRBJ1-1; no clear D gene. The ends were cut back, 1 base at V and 0 bases at J, with 9 bases in the middle. The V gene's germline CDR1 is SNHLY and CDR2 FYNNEI. The CDR3 consists of 15 residues. CDR3 bases: TGTGCCAGCAGTGAAGAAGCGTTAATGAACACTGAAGCTTTCTTT. Its protein is CASSEEALMNTEAFF.

CDR3 sequence reads: CASYKRQGALNEQYF. CDR3 nucleotides: TGTGCCAGCTATAAAAGACAGGGGGCGCTTAACGAGCAGTACTTC. The V call is TRBV6-1, the J call TRBJ2-7; 10 bases fit TRBD1. V shed 8 bases and J 5 bases; nucleotides not matched to a gene: 12. The V gene's germline CDR1 is MNHNS and CDR2 SASEGT. This CDR3 spans 15 amino acids.

By its share, this clone is medium-sized. The chain employs TRBV28 and TRBJ1-2; D possibly corresponds to TRBD1 (5 bases). V lost 6 bases, J lost 4 bases, and 15 bases lay in between. This CDR3 has 14 amino acids. The V gene's germline CDR1 is MDHEN and CDR2 SYDVKM. CDR3 loop: CASSQEGRPYGYTF. DNA for the CDR3: TGTGCCAGCAGCCAAGAGGGGCGTCCCTATGGCTACACCTTC.

V gene TRBV20-1 combines with J gene TRBJ1-1, with D tentatively TRBD1 (5 bases). Between the trimmed V and J ends, which lost 3 bases and 6 bases, there was a span of 8 bases. Germline assignment: CDR1 DFQATT and CDR2 SNEGSKA (reference sequence). This CDR3 contains 11 residues. The CDR3 DNA reads as TGCAGTGCTAGTCGGGGGGCTGAAGCTTTCTTT. Its translation: CSASRGAEAFF.

This chain links TRBV5-4 with TRBJ2-5, with TRBD2 matching over 14 bases. The DNA matches TRBJ2-7 better at its end, which makes the J call doubtful. Germline CDR1 and CDR2: SGHNT and YYREEE (reference sequence). CDR3 length: 17 amino acids. The CDR3 sequence is CASSHGTSGSQKYEQYF. CDR3 in DNA: TGTGCCAGCAGCCACGGGACTAGCGGGAGTCAAAAGTACGAGCAGTACTTC.

V is TRBV7-9 and J is TRBJ2-3; 8 bases map to TRBD2. Trimming took 5 bases from V and 3 from J; bases not matched to a gene: 10. This CDR3 spans 16 amino acids. The germline CDR1 and CDR2 sequences are SEHNR and FQNEAQ (reference sequence). Here the CDR3 reads CASSPLSGITTDTQYF. CDR3 nucleotides: TGTGCCAGCAGCCCTCTTAGCGGGATTACTACAGATACGCAGTATTTT. The whole variable domain, filled in from reference TRBV7-9 and TRBJ2-3, reads DTGVSQNPRHKITKRGQNVTFRCDPISEHNRLYWYRQTLGQGPEFLTYFQNEAQLEKSRLLSDRFSAERPKGSFSTLEIQRTEQGDSAMYLCASSPLSGITTDTQYFGPGTRLTVL.

The chain employs TRBV28 and TRBJ1-3, with no clear D. This CDR3 is built from 14 residues. CDR1 is MDHEN and CDR2 is SYDVKM in the germline V gene. Trimming pared 2 bases from V and 0 bases from J, leaving 5 bases between. CDR3 sequence: CASSLVYSGNTIYF. In nucleotides, the CDR3 is TGTGCCAGCAGTTTAGTCTACTCTGGAAACACCATATATTTT. Full variable domain (outside the CDR3, taken from reference TRBV28 and TRBJ1-3): DVKVTQSSRYLVKRTGEKVFLECVQDMDHENMFWYRQDPGLGLRLIYFSYDVKMKEKGDIPEGYSVSREKKERFSLILESASTNQTSMYLCASSLVYSGNTIYFGEGSWLTVV.

This chain connects TRBV2 to TRBJ1-2; tentative D call: TRBD1 (6 bases). The CDR3 covers 14 residues. Germline CDR1 and CDR2: SNHLY and FYNNEI. The V end lost 5 bases, the J end lost 2 bases, and 12 bases lay between the germline ends. The CDR3: CASSLQGSNYGYTF. CDR3 sequence (DNA): TGTGCCAGCAGTCTACAGGGATCGAACTATGGCTACACCTTC.

The chain recombines TRBV9 with TRBJ1-1, with TRBD1 as a possible D gene (5 bases). Germline loops: CDR1 SGDLS, CDR2 YYNGEE. The CDR3 extends over 16 amino acids. V was shortened by 0 bases and J by 0 bases, with 12 bases between the two germline ends. The CDR3 loop reads CASSVVDSAMNTEAFF. CDR3 coding DNA: TGTGCCAGCAGCGTAGTAGACAGTGCAATGAACACTGAAGCTTTCTTT.